Listed below are T cell receptor beta chains from one sample, sequenced in a study of T cells expressing NK-cell markers. No DNA is given; TCRdb re-called the 5' RACE reads and lists each CDR3 protein once. The sample totals roughly 420,000 distinct CDR3 sequences. The sample consisted of blood T cells: a sorted CD56 or NKG2C T cell subset, CD4+ or CD8+ T cells, or bulk PBMC T cells (not recorded which). The receptors were sampled from a woman between 18 and 75 years old in good health. The CDR3 runs from the conserved cysteine through the conserved F or W.

V gene	J gene	CDR3 protein
TRBV6-1	TRBJ2-1	CANLGLAGYNEQFF
TRBV21-1	TRBJ2-1	CASSKVSGTTLNNEQFF
TRBV10-3	TRBJ1-2	CAIRGTGGPYGYTF
TRBV5-1	TRBJ2-5	CASSLASGQETQYF
TRBV29-1	TRBJ2-1	CSVGGSSYNEQFF
TRBV28	TRBJ2-4	CASSLEGTENLNIQYF
TRBV3-1	TRBJ2-3	CASTQTRGTDTQYF
TRBV20-1	TRBJ2-2	CSAAGPGLAGGDTGELFF
TRBV12-3/TRBV12-4	TRBJ1-2	CASTIGGNYGYTF
TRBV10-3	TRBJ2-3	CAISAVVGGTGVDTQYF
TRBV18	TRBJ2-1	CASSPPLDSYYNEQFF
TRBV18	TRBJ2-1	CASSKLAGVYNEQFF
TRBV3-1	TRBJ2-5	CASSQTGLYQETQYF
TRBV12-3/TRBV12-4	TRBJ1-4	CASSFREKLFF
TRBV29-1	TRBJ2-5	CSVSSGRGEETQYF
TRBV20-1	TRBJ1-2	CSARGSINYGYTF
TRBV6-2/TRBV6-3	TRBJ2-7	CASSYDSRANYEQYF
TRBV12-3/TRBV12-4	TRBJ1-3	CASSFQTGNTIYF
TRBV27	TRBJ2-5	CASSFYGTAETQYF
TRBV6-2/TRBV6-3	TRBJ2-1	CASSYSNRMGFNEQFF
TRBV5-1	TRBJ2-6	CASSPRVVSGANVLTF
TRBV12-3/TRBV12-4	TRBJ2-5	CASSFVAGPQETQYF
TRBV25-1	TRBJ2-7	CASSESGQNEQYF
TRBV20-1	TRBJ2-3	CSARIGQGLTDTQYF
TRBV10-3	TRBJ2-3	CAISERTPRTDTQYF
TRBV25-1	TRBJ1-1	CASSELGEKSEAFF
TRBV5-1	TRBJ2-3	CASSKPSGGSTDTQYF